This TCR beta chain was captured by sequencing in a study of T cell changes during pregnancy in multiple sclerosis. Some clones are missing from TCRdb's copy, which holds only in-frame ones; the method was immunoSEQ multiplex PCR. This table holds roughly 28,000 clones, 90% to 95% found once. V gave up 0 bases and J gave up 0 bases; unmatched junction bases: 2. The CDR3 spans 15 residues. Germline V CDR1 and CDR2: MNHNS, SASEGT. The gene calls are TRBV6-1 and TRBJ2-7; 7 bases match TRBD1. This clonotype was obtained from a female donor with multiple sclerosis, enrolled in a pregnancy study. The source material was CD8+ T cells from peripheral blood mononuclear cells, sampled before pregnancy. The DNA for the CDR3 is TGTGCCAGCAGTGAAGCGGCAGGGGGCTCCTACGAGCAGTACTTC. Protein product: CASSEAAGGSYEQYF.